The rows below give T cell receptor beta chains drawn from one sample of a study of identical twins. TCRdb recomputed calls from the 5' RACE reads with MiXCR, one row per CDR3 protein. The sample includes about 690,000 distinct CDR3 sequences, around 6% of them seen just once. The sample was naive T cells sorted from blood. The source is a man aged 18 to 29 in good health. Each CDR3 is given with its conserved first and last residue. D genes are given only for firm matches. Only some rows state a clone size, as once, few, many or a class for expanded clones.

TRBV15	few	-	TRBJ2-6	TGTGCCACCAGCAGGTCCCGGGACATCTCTGGGGCCAACGTCCTGACTTTC	CATSRSRDISGANVLTF
TRBV6-1	-	-	TRBJ2-3	TGTGCCAGCATTGAAACGGACTTCCCTACAGATACGCAGTATTTT	CASIETDFPTDTQYF
TRBV12-3/TRBV12-4	-	TRBD2	TRBJ2-2	TGTGCCAGCGAACGGGAGGAAGGCACCGGGGAGCTGTTTTTT	CASEREEGTGELFF
TRBV20-1	many	TRBD2	TRBJ2-3	TGCAGCGCCAGGGGACTAGCGTTATCAGATACGCAGTATTTT	CSARGLALSDTQYF
TRBV6-1	many	TRBD2	TRBJ2-7	TGTGCCAGCAGTCCCTCACGGCGAGCGGGAGGTTACGAGCAGTACTTC	CASSPSRRAGGYEQYF
TRBV29-1	many	-	TRBJ2-5	TGCAGCGCAAAAACAGGCAGGGAGACCCAGTACTTC	CSAKTGRETQYF
TRBV5-1	many	TRBD2	TRBJ2-1	TGCGCCAGCAGCTTGGATGCGGGAGGTTCAAATGAGCAGTTCTTC	CASSLDAGGSNEQFF
TRBV7-6	many	-	TRBJ2-1	TGTGCCAGCAGCGTAGCGATCTACAGCCCCGACTACAATGAGCAGTTCTTC	CASSVAIYSPDYNEQFF
TRBV5-1	many	TRBD1	TRBJ2-5	TGCGCCAGCAGCACAGGACAGGGTCGAGAGACCCAGTACTTC	CASSTGQGRETQYF
TRBV30	few	TRBD1	TRBJ2-1	TGTGCCTGGAGTAAGAGTGGGACAGGGAGCTACAATGAGCAGTTCTTC	CAWSKSGTGSYNEQFF
TRBV12-3/TRBV12-4	many	-	TRBJ2-6	TGTGCCAGCGGGGGCTCTGGGGCCAACGTCCTGACTTTC	CASGGSGANVLTF
TRBV10-3	many	-	TRBJ1-1	TGTGCCATCAGTGAGACGACAACCCCGAACACTGAAGCTTTCTTT	CAISETTTPNTEAFF
TRBV12-3/TRBV12-4	many	TRBD2	TRBJ2-1	TGTGCCAGCACAAAAGGGACTAGTGGGCACAATGAGCAGTTCTTC	CASTKGTSGHNEQFF
TRBV4-1	many	-	TRBJ2-1	TGCGCCAGCAGCCAGCTCTCGGAAGAGCAGTTCTTC	CASSQLSEEQFF
TRBV28	-	TRBD1	TRBJ2-7	TGTGCCGCCGGGGACAGGGGTCCCTACGAGCAGTACTTC	CAAGDRGPYEQYF
TRBV27	few	TRBD1	TRBJ2-7	TGTGCCAGCAGTCTTCGACAGGGGGGGAACGAGCAGTACTTC	CASSLRQGGNEQYF
TRBV28	-	TRBD1	TRBJ2-7	TGTGCCAGCAGCCGACAGGGGGGCTCCTACGAGCAGTACTTC	CASSRQGGSYEQYF
TRBV29-1	-	-	TRBJ2-5	TGCAGCGTTTCTTCGGTACAAGAGACCCAGTACTTC	CSVSSVQETQYF
TRBV7-2	many	-	TRBJ2-7	TGTGCCAGCAGCCGGGGACTTCAAGGGGGGTACGAGCAGTACTTC	CASSRGLQGGYEQYF
TRBV10-3	many	-	TRBJ2-1	TGTGCCATCTCGAACGGGGGCAATGAGCAGTTCTTC	CAISNGGNEQFF
TRBV7-6	-	-	TRBJ2-3	TGTGCCAGCAGCCCGCCCCGGACAGCCTCGGCCCCAGACACAGATACGCAGTATTTT	CASSPPRTASAPDTDTQYF
TRBV7-2	many	TRBD1	TRBJ1-5	TGTGCCAGCAGCTTAGACAGGGGGAACAATCAGCCCCAGCATTTT	CASSLDRGNNQPQHF
TRBV20-1	many	-	TRBJ2-1	TGCAGTGCTAGATCTCTGGGGGAGCAGTTCTTC	CSARSLGEQFF
TRBV15	many	TRBD2	TRBJ2-3	TGTGCCACCAGCGACCCACTAGCGGGGGGACCCAATACGCAGTATTTT	CATSDPLAGGPNTQYF
TRBV6-2/TRBV6-3	many	-	TRBJ2-1	TGTGCCAGCAGTTACTCTGAGGATGAGCAGTTCTTC	CASSYSEDEQFF
TRBV11-2	-	TRBD2	TRBJ2-5	TGTGCCAGCAGCTCGCGGGGGGCTCAAGAGACCCAGTACTTC	CASSSRGAQETQYF
TRBV12-3/TRBV12-4	many	TRBD1	TRBJ1-5	TGTGCCAGCAGCTCGACAGGGGCGCATCAGCCCCAGCATTTT	CASSSTGAHQPQHF
TRBV28	few	-	TRBJ2-1	TGTGCCAGCAGTTCACTTAGGGACAATGAGCAGTTCTTC	CASSSLRDNEQFF
TRBV3-1	few	-	TRBJ2-7	TGTGCCAGCAGCCAAGTCGGAATCTCCTACGAGCAGTACTTC	CASSQVGISYEQYF